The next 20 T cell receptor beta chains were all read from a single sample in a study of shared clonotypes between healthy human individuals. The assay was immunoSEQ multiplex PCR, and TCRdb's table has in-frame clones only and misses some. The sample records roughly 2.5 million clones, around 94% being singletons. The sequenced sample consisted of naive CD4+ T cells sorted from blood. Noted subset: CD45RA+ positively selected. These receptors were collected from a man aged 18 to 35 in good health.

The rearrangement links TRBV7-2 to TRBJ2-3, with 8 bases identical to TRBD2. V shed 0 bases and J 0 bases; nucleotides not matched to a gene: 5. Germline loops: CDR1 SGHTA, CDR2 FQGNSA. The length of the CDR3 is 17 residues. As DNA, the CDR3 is TGTGCCAGCAGCTTAGCGGCGGGAGGACGTAGCACAGATACGCAGTATTTT. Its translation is CASSLAAGGRSTDTQYF.

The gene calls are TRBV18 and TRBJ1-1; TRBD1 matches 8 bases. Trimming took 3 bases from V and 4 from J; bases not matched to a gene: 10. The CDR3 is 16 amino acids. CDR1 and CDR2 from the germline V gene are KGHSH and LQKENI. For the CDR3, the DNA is TGTGCCAGCTCACCCGGAGACAGGGGTTTCGGCACTGAAGCTTTCTTT. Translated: CASSPGDRGFGTEAFF.

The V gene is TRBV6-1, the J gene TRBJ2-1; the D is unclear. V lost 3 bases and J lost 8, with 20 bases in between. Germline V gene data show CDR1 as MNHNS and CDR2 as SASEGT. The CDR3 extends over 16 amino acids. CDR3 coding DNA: TGTGCCAGCAGTGAGAGGAAGACCACTCTAATGGATGAGCAGTTCTTC. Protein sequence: CASSERKTTLMDEQFF.

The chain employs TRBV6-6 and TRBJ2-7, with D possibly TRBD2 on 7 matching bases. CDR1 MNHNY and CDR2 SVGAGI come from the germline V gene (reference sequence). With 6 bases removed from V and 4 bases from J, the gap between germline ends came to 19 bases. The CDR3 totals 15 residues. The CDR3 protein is CASRKGGADGYEQYF. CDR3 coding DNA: TGTGCCAGCAGGAAGGGGGGGGCCGACGGGTACGAGCAGTACTTC.

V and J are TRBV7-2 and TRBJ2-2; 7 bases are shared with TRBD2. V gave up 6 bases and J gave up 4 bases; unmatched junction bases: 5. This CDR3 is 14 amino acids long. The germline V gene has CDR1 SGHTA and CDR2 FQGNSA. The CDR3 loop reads CASRTSGGTGELFF. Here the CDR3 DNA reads TGTGCCAGCAGGACTTCGGGGGGCACCGGGGAGCTGTTTTTT.

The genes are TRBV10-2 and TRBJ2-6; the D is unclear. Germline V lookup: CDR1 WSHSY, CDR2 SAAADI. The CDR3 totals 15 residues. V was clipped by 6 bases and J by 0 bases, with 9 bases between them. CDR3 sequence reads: CASRPESSGANVLTF. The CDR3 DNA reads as TGCGCCAGCAGGCCCGAGAGCTCTGGGGCCAACGTCCTGACTTTC.

DNA of the CDR3: TGTGCCAGCAGACGAGGGACTAGCGGTCCCACAGATACGCAGTATTTT. Its protein is CASRRGTSGPTDTQYF. This chain connects TRBV11-2 to TRBJ2-3, with 11 bases aligning to TRBD2. V was pared by 6 bases and J by 2 bases, with 7 bases of the junction left unmatched. The CDR3 covers 16 residues. Germline-derived CDR1 and CDR2 are SGHAT and FQNNGV.

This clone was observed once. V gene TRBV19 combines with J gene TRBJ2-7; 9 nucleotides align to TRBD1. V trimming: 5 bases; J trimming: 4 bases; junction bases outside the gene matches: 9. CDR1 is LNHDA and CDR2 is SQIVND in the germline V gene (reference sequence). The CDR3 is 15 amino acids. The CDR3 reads CASSFVRDRVYEQYF. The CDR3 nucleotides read TGTGCCAGTAGTTTCGTCCGGGACAGGGTGTACGAGCAGTACTTC.

The DNA for the CDR3 is TGTGCCAGCAGTTTGATCGGCGATAGACTAAGCGGAGAGACCCAGTACTTC. Protein sequence: CASSLIGDRLSGETQYF. The J gene is TRBJ2-5, the V gene TRBV27; tentative D call: TRBD2 (5 bases). Germline V gene lookup returns CDR1 MNHEY and CDR2 SMNVEV (reference sequence). The germline V and J ends were trimmed by 3 bases and 4 bases, with 21 bases remaining between them. This CDR3 contains 17 residues.

CDR3 DNA sequence: TGTGCCAGCAGCCCCGGGACAGGGGAGGGTGGACAGCCCCAGCATTTT. This gives the protein CASSPGTGEGGQPQHF. The rearrangement uses TRBV7-2 and TRBJ1-5; 10 bases are shared with TRBD1. After removal of 5 bases from V and 7 bases from J, the junction contained 11 bases not matched to a gene. Germline CDR1 and CDR2: SGHTA and FQGNSA. The CDR3 runs to 16 residues. Variable domain in full (rest from reference TRBV7-2 and TRBJ1-5): GAGVSQSPSNKVTEKGKDVELRCDPISGHTALYWYRQSLGQGLEFLIYFQGNSAPDKSGLPSDRFSAERTGGSVSTLTIQRTQQEDSAVYLCASSPGTGEGGQPQHFGDGTRLSIL.

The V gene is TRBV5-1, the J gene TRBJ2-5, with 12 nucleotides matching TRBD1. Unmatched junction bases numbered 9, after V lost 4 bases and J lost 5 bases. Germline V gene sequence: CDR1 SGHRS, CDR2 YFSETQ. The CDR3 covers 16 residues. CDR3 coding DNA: TGCGCCAGCAGCCCGGGGACAGGGGGCGCGTGGGAGACCCAGTACTTC. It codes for CASSPGTGGAWETQYF.

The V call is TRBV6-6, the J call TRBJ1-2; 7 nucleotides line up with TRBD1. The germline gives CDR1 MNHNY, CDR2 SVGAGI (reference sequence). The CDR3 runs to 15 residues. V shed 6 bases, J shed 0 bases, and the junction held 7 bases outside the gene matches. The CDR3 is CASSPGQAANYGYTF. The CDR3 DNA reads TGTGCCAGCAGCCCAGGACAGGCCGCTAACTATGGCTACACCTTC.

In DNA, the CDR3 is TGTGCCAGCAGCGGCGGGGACTTCGGGGGGCCCCAGTACTTC. Translation gives CASSGGDFGGPQYF. This chain connects TRBV5-6 to TRBJ2-5; D is possibly TRBD2 (7 bases). The germline gives CDR1 SGHDT, CDR2 YYEEEE. The V end was cut by 4 bases, the J end by 9 bases, with 19 bases between. The CDR3 extends over 14 amino acids.

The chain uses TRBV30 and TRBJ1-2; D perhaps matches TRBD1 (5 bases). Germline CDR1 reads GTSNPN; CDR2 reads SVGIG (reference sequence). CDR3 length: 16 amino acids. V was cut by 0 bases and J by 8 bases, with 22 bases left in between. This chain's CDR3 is CAWSVRGRATVVGYTF. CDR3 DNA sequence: TGTGCCTGGAGTGTACGGGGCAGGGCAACCGTCGTCGGCTACACCTTC.

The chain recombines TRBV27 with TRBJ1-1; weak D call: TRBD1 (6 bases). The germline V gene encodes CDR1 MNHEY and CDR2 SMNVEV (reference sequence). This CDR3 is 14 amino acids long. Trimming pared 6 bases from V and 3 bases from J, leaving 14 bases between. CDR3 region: CASSWGAGDTEAFF. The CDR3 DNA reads TGTGCCAGCAGCTGGGGGGCGGGCGACACTGAAGCTTTCTTT.

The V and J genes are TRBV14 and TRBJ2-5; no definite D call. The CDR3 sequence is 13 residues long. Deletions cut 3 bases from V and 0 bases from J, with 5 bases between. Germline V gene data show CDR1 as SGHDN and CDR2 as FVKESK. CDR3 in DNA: TGTGCCAGCAGCCACGAGGACCAAGAGACCCAGTACTTC. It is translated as CASSHEDQETQYF.

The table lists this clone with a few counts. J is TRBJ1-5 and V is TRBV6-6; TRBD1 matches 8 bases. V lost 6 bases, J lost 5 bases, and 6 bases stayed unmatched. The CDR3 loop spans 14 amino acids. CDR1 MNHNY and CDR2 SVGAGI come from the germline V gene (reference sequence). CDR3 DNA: TGTGCCAGCAGCAGGACAGGGAATGATCAGCCCCAGCATTTT. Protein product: CASSRTGNDQPQHF.

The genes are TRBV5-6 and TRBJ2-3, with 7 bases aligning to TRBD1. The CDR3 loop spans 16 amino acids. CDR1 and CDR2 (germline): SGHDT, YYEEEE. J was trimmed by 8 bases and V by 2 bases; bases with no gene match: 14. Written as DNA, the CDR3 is TGTGCCAGCAGCTTCCCGGGACAGCGAGGGTCGGGTACGCAGTATTTT. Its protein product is CASSFPGQRGSGTQYF.

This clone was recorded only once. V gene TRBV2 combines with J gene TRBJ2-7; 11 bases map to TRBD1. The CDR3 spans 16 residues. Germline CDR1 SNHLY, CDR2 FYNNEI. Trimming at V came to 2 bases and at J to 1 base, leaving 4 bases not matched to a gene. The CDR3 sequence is CASSEWGQGVSYEQYF. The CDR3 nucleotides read TGTGCCAGCAGTGAATGGGGACAGGGGGTTTCCTACGAGCAGTACTTC.

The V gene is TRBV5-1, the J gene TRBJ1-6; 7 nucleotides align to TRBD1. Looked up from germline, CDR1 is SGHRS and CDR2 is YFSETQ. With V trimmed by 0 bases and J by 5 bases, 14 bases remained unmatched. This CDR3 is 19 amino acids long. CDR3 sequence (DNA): TGCGCCAGCAGCTTGGTGGGGACAGCGATAAAAAAGGATAATTCACCCCTCCACTTT. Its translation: CASSLVGTAIKKDNSPLHF. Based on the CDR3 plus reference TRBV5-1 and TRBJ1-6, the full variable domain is KAGVTQTPRYLIKTRGQQVTLSCSPISGHRSVSWYQQTPGQGLQFLFEYFSETQRNKGNFPGRFSGRQFSNSRSEMNVSTLELGDSALYLCASSLVGTAIKKDNSPLHFGNGTRLTVT.